The 26 T cell receptor beta chains presented below share a single source sample, sequenced in a study of T cells after yellow fever vaccination (dated 2019 in TCRdb). The library was prepared using 5' RACE. TCRdb shows the sequencer as Illumina HiSeq 2500. In-frame beta chains were kept once TCRdb had trimmed the public reads at Q25 with fastp and called clones with MiXCR. Identical CDR3 proteins give one entry, which carries the most common genes and DNA. The sample table records some 600,000 distinct CDR3 sequences; roughly an eighth of these occur just once. The ten largest clones capture about 15% of the sample. What this sample's treatment or condition label stands for: live attenuated yellow fever vaccine strain. Sequencing was performed on PBMCs, taken on the day of the yellow fever booster vaccination. The receptors stem from a man aged 25 to 40 who received the YFV17D yellow fever vaccine.

V is TRBV7-9 and J is TRBJ2-3, with TRBD2 matching 11 bases. The CDR3 consists of 16 residues. CDR1 and CDR2 (germline): SEHNR, FQNEAQ (reference sequence). V shed 1 base and J 6 bases; nucleotides not matched to a gene: 6. CDR3 coding DNA: TGTGCCAGCAGCTTAGATAGCGGGAGGGCCCCGGATACGCAGTATTTT. It encodes CASSLDSGRAPDTQYF.

In this sample, this clonotype turned up a few times. CDR3 nucleotides: TGTGCCTGGAGTGTAGGGGGTTACTCTGGAAACACCATATATTTT. Protein: CAWSVGGYSGNTIYF. The rearrangement joins TRBV30 to TRBJ1-3; D might be TRBD1 (6 bases). Germline lookup yields CDR1 GTSNPN and CDR2 SVGIG (reference sequence). V lost 0 bases to trimming and J lost 0 bases, with 9 bases between them. This CDR3 is built from 15 residues.

The rearrangement uses TRBV27 and TRBJ2-7, with D maybe TRBD2 (6 bases). Trimming removed 3 bases at V and 5 bases at J, with 14 bases between. The CDR3 covers 14 residues. CDR1 MNHEY and CDR2 SMNVEV come from the germline V gene (reference sequence). CDR3 loop: CASSFSGGMNEQYF. For the CDR3, the DNA is TGTGCCAGCAGTTTCAGTGGGGGGATGAACGAGCAGTACTTC.

This clonotype has ten or more counts. The chain links TRBV15 to TRBJ2-7; D unresolved. Germline V gene lookup returns CDR1 LNHNV and CDR2 YYDKDF (reference sequence). CDR3 length: 16 amino acids. V lost 5 bases to trimming and J lost 2 bases, with 19 bases between them. This chain's CDR3 is CATSDFTRAKAYEQYF. The CDR3 region has the DNA TGTGCCACCAGCGATTTTACAAGGGCGAAAGCCTACGAGCAGTACTTC.

The genes are TRBV20-1 and TRBJ2-2, with TRBD1 matching over 8 bases. Germline V CDR1 and CDR2: DFQATT, SNEGSKA (reference sequence). The CDR3 is 14 residues long. The J segment lost 6 bases and the V segment lost 3 bases, leaving 6 bases of the junction unmatched. The CDR3 DNA sequence: TGCAGTGCTAGGACAGGGGCTAGGTCCGGGGAGCTGTTTTTT. This sequence encodes CSARTGARSGELFF.

This clonotype was seen a handful of times. The V call is TRBV11-2, the J call TRBJ1-4; a possible D gene is TRBD1 (6 bases). The CDR3 spans 16 residues. Germline V gene sequence: CDR1 SGHAT, CDR2 FQNNGV. The germline V and J ends were trimmed by 5 bases and 0 bases, with 13 bases remaining between them. CDR3 sequence: CASSRGQLTTNEKLFF. In DNA, the CDR3 is TGTGCCAGCAGCCGGGGACAATTGACAACTAATGAAAAACTGTTTTTT.

The J gene is TRBJ2-5, the V gene TRBV27; 7 bases line up with TRBD2. J gave up 5 bases and V 4 bases, and 7 bases lay outside the gene matches. The germline gives CDR1 MNHEY, CDR2 SMNVEV (reference sequence). There are 14 residues in the CDR3. CDR3 residues: CASSWWGGGETQYF. The CDR3 DNA reads TGTGCCAGCAGTTGGTGGGGGGGGGGTGAGACCCAGTACTTC.

This clonotype has at least ten counts. The J gene is TRBJ2-5, the V gene TRBV12-3 or TRBV12-4, with D unclear. The CDR3 has 13 amino acids. The V gene lost 4 bases and the J gene lost 1 base, with 7 bases spanning the gap. CDR3 region: CASSSTRQETQYF. In DNA form, the CDR3 reads TGTGCCAGCAGTTCGACCCGCCAAGAGACCCAGTACTTC.

This clonotype has more than one count but fewer than ten. This rearrangement joins TRBV3-1 to TRBJ2-3; D ambiguous. In germline, CDR1 is LGHDT, CDR2 YNNKEL (reference sequence). V was clipped by 4 bases and J by 6 bases, with 11 bases between them. This CDR3 spans 13 amino acids. The DNA for the CDR3 is TGTGCCAGCAGCCCCTTTTTTGGGGATACGCAGTATTTT. It yields the protein CASSPFFGDTQYF.

The chain couples TRBV11-2 to TRBJ2-5, with D perhaps TRBD1 or TRBD2 (6 bases each). Germline V gene sequence: CDR1 SGHAT, CDR2 FQNNGV. Trimming removed 5 bases from V and 5 bases from J, with 15 bases in between. This CDR3 has 14 residues. The CDR3 DNA reads as TGTGCCAGCAGCGCCGGGGGCTCCGTTGAGACCCAGTACTTC. It translates to CASSAGGSVETQYF.

This clonotype was seen at least ten times. This chain joins TRBV27 and TRBJ2-5; D may correspond to TRBD1 or TRBD2 (5 bases each). There are 14 residues in the CDR3. V was pared by 2 bases and J by 3 bases, with 10 bases between. Germline assignment: CDR1 MNHEY and CDR2 SMNVEV (reference sequence). CDR3 protein: CASSLGGGKETQYF. The CDR3 region has the DNA TGTGCCAGCAGTTTAGGTGGGGGAAAAGAGACCCAGTACTTC.

J is TRBJ2-7 and V is TRBV27; TRBD1 matches at 11 bases. The germline CDR1 and CDR2 sequences are MNHEY and SMNVEV (reference sequence). The junction had 23 bases not matched to a gene; V was cut back by 3 bases and J by 4 bases. The CDR3 sequence is 21 residues long. The chain's CDR3 is CASSFILPGQGVAGARYEQYF. DNA for the CDR3: TGTGCCAGCAGTTTCATCCTCCCGGGACAGGGGGTCGCGGGAGCCCGTTACGAGCAGTACTTC.

This clonotype was observed a handful of times. The chain uses TRBV15 and TRBJ2-5, with D unresolved. V lost 0 bases and J lost 10, with 9 bases in between. Germline V gives CDR1 LNHNV, CDR2 YYDKDF (reference sequence). The CDR3 has 12 amino acids. The CDR3 reads CATSRDSRDQYF. The CDR3 DNA reads TGTGCCACCAGCAGAGATTCCCGCGACCAGTACTTC.

CDR3 nucleotides: TGTGCCAGCAGCTCGACAGGGGTCCACACAGATACGCAGTATTTT. Translating gives CASSSTGVHTDTQYF. V is TRBV5-6 and J is TRBJ2-3; TRBD1 aligns across 8 bases. The CDR3 is made up of 15 amino acids. Germline CDR1 SGHDT, CDR2 YYEEEE. Unmatched junction bases numbered 5, after V lost 3 bases and J lost 2 bases.

This sequence joins TRBV20-1 and TRBJ1-5, with 7 bases matching TRBD1. The junction had 6 bases not matched to a gene; V was cut back by 0 bases and J by 7 bases. This CDR3 comprises 14 residues. Germline V gene lookup returns CDR1 DFQATT and CDR2 SNEGSKA (reference sequence). The CDR3 reads CSARDNRGGQPQHF. The CDR3 DNA sequence: TGCAGTGCTAGAGATAACAGGGGCGGACAGCCCCAGCATTTT.

This rearrangement joins TRBV7-9 to TRBJ2-5; 9 bases match TRBD2. This CDR3 has 14 residues. After removal of 7 bases from V and 1 base from J, the junction contained 4 bases not matched to a gene. Germline V gene data show CDR1 as SEHNR and CDR2 as FQNEAQ (reference sequence). The CDR3 coding sequence is TGTGCCAGCAACGCGGGGGGGAGCCAAGAGACCCAGTACTTC. Protein sequence: CASNAGGSQETQYF.

Only a few counts were recorded for this clonotype. This chain links TRBV20-1 with TRBJ2-3; possibly TRBD2 for D (5 bases). V lost 5 bases and J 10 bases, leaving 13 bases between the germline ends. The CDR3 is 11 residues long. In germline, CDR1 is DFQATT, CDR2 SNEGSKA (reference sequence). CDR3: CSAQDFDSQYF. The DNA for the CDR3 is TGCAGTGCTCAGGACTTCGATTCGCAGTATTTT.

This clonotype was counted a few times. This chain joins TRBV6-6 and TRBJ2-1; TRBD2 agrees at 8 bases. The germline gives CDR1 MNHNY, CDR2 SVGAGI (reference sequence). The CDR3 runs 15 residues. The V gene end was trimmed by 6 bases and the J gene end by 1 base; junction bases not matched to a gene: 5. The CDR3 loop reads CASRSSGNSYNEQFF. In DNA, the CDR3 is TGTGCCAGCAGAAGTAGCGGGAATTCCTACAATGAGCAGTTCTTC.

The chain has TRBV6-6 and TRBJ2-1, with D perhaps matching TRBD1 (6 bases). The V end was cut by 4 bases, the J end by 10 bases, with 14 bases between. There are 13 residues in the CDR3. CDR1 is MNHNY, CDR2 SVGAGI, per germline (reference sequence). The CDR3 spells CASSWGPEAEQFF. CDR3 DNA: TGTGCCAGCAGTTGGGGGCCGGAGGCAGAGCAGTTCTTC.

This clonotype came up a few times. The chain combines TRBV9 with TRBJ2-1; 10 nucleotides line up with TRBD2. CDR1 and CDR2 (germline): SGDLS, YYNGEE. This CDR3 is built from 17 residues. J gave up 7 bases and V 0 bases, and 10 bases lay outside the gene matches. The CDR3 spells CASSVDPAGGPGNEQFF. As DNA, the CDR3 is TGTGCCAGCAGCGTAGACCCAGCGGGAGGGCCGGGGAATGAGCAGTTCTTC.

The genes are TRBV20-1 and TRBJ1-3; D is unresolved. V gave up 0 bases and J gave up 0 bases, with 6 bases separating them. The CDR3 covers 14 residues. The germline CDR1 and CDR2 sequences are DFQATT and SNEGSKA (reference sequence). As DNA, the CDR3 is TGCAGTGCTAGAGATCAGAACTCTGGAAACACCATATATTTT. Its translation: CSARDQNSGNTIYF.

This clonotype has a handful of counts. This chain links TRBV5-1 with TRBJ2-1; 11 bases agree with TRBD2. With V trimmed by 7 bases and J by 7 bases, 10 bases remained unmatched. This CDR3 comprises 15 residues. Germline loops: CDR1 SGHRS, CDR2 YFSETQ. Written as DNA, the CDR3 is TGCGCCAGCCAAGTACTAGCGGGAGTGGAAAATGAGCAGTTCTTC. Amino acids: CASQVLAGVENEQFF.

The chain carries TRBV6-2 or TRBV6-3 and TRBJ2-2; TRBD1 might be the D (6 bases). This CDR3 contains 14 residues. V shed 2 bases and J shed 8 bases, with 12 bases lying between them. Germline CDR1 and CDR2: MNHEY and SVGEGT. The CDR3 spells CASSYVRGGGELFF. For the CDR3, the DNA is TGTGCCAGCAGTTACGTCAGGGGTGGAGGGGAGCTGTTTTTT.

A few counts support this clonotype. This chain links TRBV7-2 with TRBJ1-1; D uncertain. V lost 1 base to trimming and J lost 0 bases, with 6 bases between them. The CDR3 loop spans 14 amino acids. The germline V gene encodes CDR1 SGHTA and CDR2 FQGNSA. The CDR3 bases are TGTGCCAGCAGCTTAGAACCACTGAACACTGAAGCTTTCTTT. It yields the protein CASSLEPLNTEAFF.

This clonotype turned up a few times. This chain uses TRBV20-1 with TRBJ2-3, with 7 bases lining up with TRBD1. Trimming at V came to 6 bases and at J to 0 bases, leaving 9 bases not matched to a gene. The V gene's germline CDR1 is DFQATT and CDR2 SNEGSKA (reference sequence). This CDR3 has 15 residues. DNA of the CDR3: TGCAGTGCAAGGGACAGAATACTTAGCACAGATACGCAGTATTTT. It encodes CSARDRILSTDTQYF.

This clonotype turned up a few times. The V call is TRBV5-1, the J call TRBJ1-1; TRBD1 matches at 7 bases. V was pared by 4 bases and J by 4 bases, with 10 bases of the junction left unmatched. Germline lookup yields CDR1 SGHRS and CDR2 YFSETQ. This CDR3 has 15 amino acids. The CDR3 DNA reads TGCGCCAGCAGCCAAACGACAGGGCAGTTCACTGAAGCTTTCTTT. As protein: CASSQTTGQFTEAFF.